Following are 25 T cell receptor beta chains from one sample sequenced in a study of T cell responses to AZD1222 COVID-19 vaccine. Method: immunoSEQ multiplex PCR; TCRdb's copy keeps in-frame clones and lacks some. Of about 120,000 clones in the sample, around nine tenths were seen once. This specimen consisted of peripheral blood, obtained on day 0 of AZD1222 vaccination. These receptor sequences come from an adult in good health.

This rearrangement joins TRBV5-1 to TRBJ2-1, with TRBD2 identical over 8 bases. The CDR3 runs 16 residues. With 4 bases clipped from V and 2 bases from J, the junction kept 8 bases outside the gene matches. The germline CDR1 and CDR2 sequences are SGHRS and YFSETQ. This chain's CDR3 is CASSPRSGGAYNEQFF. The DNA for the CDR3 is TGCGCCAGCAGCCCGAGGTCGGGGGGGGCCTACAATGAGCAGTTCTTC.

The V call is TRBV4-3, the J call TRBJ2-3, with 8 bases identical to TRBD2. With V trimmed by 4 bases and J by 1 base, 7 bases remained unmatched. CDR3 length: 16 amino acids. CDR1 is LGHNA, CDR2 YSLEER, per germline. The CDR3 region has the DNA TGCGCCAGCAGCCTCCGGCTGCGGGAGGGCACAGATACGCAGTATTTT. It encodes CASSLRLREGTDTQYF.

CDR3 amino acids: CASKGETVGELFF. The CDR3 DNA reads TGTGCCAGTAAGGGCGAAACTGTAGGGGAGCTGTTTTTT. The J gene is TRBJ2-2, the V gene TRBV19; D uncertain. The V end was cut by 7 bases, the J end by 8 bases, with 14 bases between. Germline lookup yields CDR1 LNHDA and CDR2 SQIVND (reference sequence). CDR3 length: 13 residues. The full variable domain, with the rest looked up from reference TRBV19 and TRBJ2-2, is DGGITQSPKYLFRKEGQNVTLSCEQNLNHDAMYWYRQDPGQGLRLIYYSQIVNDFQKGDIAEGYSVSREKKESFPLTVTSAQKNPTAFYLCASKGETVGELFFGEGSRLTVL.

V gene TRBV4-2 combines with J gene TRBJ2-1, with 10 bases identical to TRBD2. Looked up from germline, CDR1 is LGHNA and CDR2 is YNFKEQ. The CDR3 covers 15 residues. Trimming cost V 3 bases and J 5 bases; bases outside gene matches: 4. Here the CDR3 reads CASSQTSGLHNEQFF. The CDR3 nucleotides are TGTGCCAGCAGCCAGACTAGCGGGTTACACAATGAGCAGTTCTTC.

The V and J genes are TRBV7-9 and TRBJ2-2, with 8 bases matching TRBD2. The J segment lost 6 bases and the V segment lost 4 bases, leaving 7 bases of the junction unmatched. This CDR3 has 15 residues. Germline-derived CDR1 and CDR2 are SEHNR and FQNEAQ (reference sequence). The CDR3 protein is CASSSSGSPAGELFF. CDR3 in DNA: TGTGCCAGCAGCTCCAGCGGGAGCCCCGCCGGGGAGCTGTTTTTT.

This clone showed up just once. This chain joins TRBV12-2 and TRBJ2-4; the table calls TRBD2, which could not be checked here. TRBV12-2 is a pseudogene. The CDR3 length is 22 residues. CDR3 coding DNA: TGTGCAAGTCGCGTCGACTATGGGGCTAGCGGGACCTATTGTCTAGCCAAAAACATTCAGTACTTC. This gives the protein CASRVDYGASGTYCLAKNIQYF.

The rearrangement uses TRBV10-3 and TRBJ1-1; D is possibly TRBD1 (5 bases). V lost 7 bases to trimming and J lost 1 base, with 10 bases between them. The germline V gene encodes CDR1 ENHRY and CDR2 SYGVKD. The CDR3 is 13 residues long. The CDR3 sequence is CAINSGGNTEAFF. DNA for the CDR3: TGTGCCATCAATAGCGGGGGGAACACTGAAGCTTTCTTT.

The rearrangement joins TRBV5-4 to TRBJ1-3, with TRBD1 as a possible D gene (6 bases). The germline CDR1 and CDR2 sequences are SGHNT and YYREEE (reference sequence). The CDR3 runs 14 residues. Trimming stripped 4 bases from V and 2 bases from J, with 10 bases between. The DNA for the CDR3 is TGTGCCAGCAGCCCACAGGGTACTGGAAACACCATATATTTT. It specifies CASSPQGTGNTIYF.

CDR3 amino acids: CASSGPRDYKETQYF. CDR3 nucleotides: TGCGCCAGCAGCGGTCCTCGGGACTACAAAGAGACCCAGTACTTC. This sequence joins TRBV5-1 and TRBJ2-5; TRBD2 aligns across 7 bases. After removal of 4 bases from V and 3 bases from J, the junction contained 9 bases not matched to a gene. The CDR3 consists of 15 residues. The germline V gene has CDR1 SGHRS and CDR2 YFSETQ.

The chain is built from TRBV20-1 and TRBJ1-1; D unclear. The V and J ends lost 4 bases and 8 bases respectively, with 11 bases between them. The germline V gene has CDR1 DFQATT and CDR2 SNEGSKA (reference sequence). CDR3 length: 11 amino acids. CDR3 nucleotides: TGCAGTGCTATCACGGCGATAGAAGCTTTCTTT. Translated, it gives CSAITAIEAFF.

The chain combines TRBV6-6 with TRBJ1-2; no firm D call. CDR3 length: 13 amino acids. Between the trimmed V and J ends, which lost 8 bases and 4 bases, there was a span of 14 bases. The germline gives CDR1 MNHNY, CDR2 SVGAGI (reference sequence). The CDR3 here is CASDSGTVYGYTF. As DNA, the CDR3 is TGTGCCAGCGACTCGGGAACAGTCTATGGCTACACCTTC.

This clone was picked up a small number of times. V gene TRBV11-1 combines with J gene TRBJ2-5; D remains ambiguous. The CDR3 sequence is 13 residues long. V was pared by 4 bases and J by 1 base, with 7 bases between. Germline V gene sequence: CDR1 SGHAT, CDR2 FQDESV (reference sequence). The CDR3 region is CASSSPGQETQYF. In nucleotides, the CDR3 is TGTGCCAGCAGCTCCCCTGGCCAAGAGACCCAGTACTTC.

V and J are TRBV19 and TRBJ1-5, with 9 bases matching TRBD1. Germline V gene lookup returns CDR1 LNHDA and CDR2 SQIVND (reference sequence). V was pared by 3 bases and J by 0 bases, with 6 bases of the junction left unmatched. This CDR3 comprises 17 residues. This chain's CDR3 is CASSISNRGLSNQPQHF. For the CDR3, the DNA is TGTGCCAGTAGTATCAGTAACAGGGGGCTTAGCAATCAGCCCCAGCATTTT.

The chain employs TRBV7-3 and TRBJ2-1; TRBD1 matches at 9 bases. Germline-derived CDR1 and CDR2 are SGHTA and FQGTGA. V shed 5 bases and J 5 bases; nucleotides not matched to a gene: 7. CDR3 length: 15 residues. The CDR3 loop is CASSPRDRVNNEQFF. In nucleotides, the CDR3 is TGTGCCAGCAGCCCCCGGGACAGGGTAAACAATGAGCAGTTCTTC.

The chain combines TRBV28 with TRBJ1-1; weak D call: TRBD1 (5 bases). Per germline, CDR1 MDHEN and CDR2 SYDVKM. The CDR3 consists of 13 residues. Between the trimmed V and J ends, which lost 2 bases and 2 bases, there was a span of 6 bases. CDR3 sequence: CASSLRGNTEAFF. CDR3 sequence (DNA): TGTGCCAGCAGTTTAAGGGGCAACACTGAAGCTTTCTTT.

This rearrangement joins TRBV19 to TRBJ2-5; perhaps D is TRBD1 or TRBD2 (5 bases each). Germline lookup yields CDR1 LNHDA and CDR2 SQIVND (reference sequence). Trimming left V 4 bases short and J 5 bases short, with 14 bases between. The CDR3 is 14 amino acids. The CDR3 is CASSTSGGRETQYF. The CDR3 DNA is TGTGCCAGTAGTACATCTGGGGGACGGGAGACCCAGTACTTC.

V is TRBV7-3 and J is TRBJ2-1, with a weak D call TRBD1 (5 bases). The CDR3 spans 14 residues. CDR1 is SGHTA and CDR2 is FQGTGA in the germline V gene. The V end lost 1 base, the J end lost 4 bases, and 8 bases lay between the germline ends. CDR3 bases: TGTGCCAGCAGCTTAAGGCCAGGGTACAATGAGCAGTTCTTC. This encodes CASSLRPGYNEQFF.

This clone has only a few counts. One end of the junction fails to match germline, which may point to a read error. V and J are TRBV7-7 and TRBJ2-3; TRBD1 or TRBD2 may be the D gene (5 bases each). Germline CDR1 and CDR2: SSHAT and FNYEAQ (reference sequence). The CDR3 spans 13 residues. The CDR3 bases are TGTGCTAGCAGCTTAATCCCGAGGGGTACGCAGTATTTT. Translated, it gives CASSLIPRGTQYF.

The genes are TRBV5-4 and TRBJ1-1, with D possibly being TRBD1 (5 bases). The germline V and J ends were trimmed by 4 bases and 0 bases, with 16 bases remaining between them. Germline V gene sequence: CDR1 SGHNT, CDR2 YYREEE (reference sequence). The CDR3 sequence is 16 residues long. CDR3 sequence (DNA): TGTGCCAGCAGCCGGGACGGCGTATCCGTGAACACTGAAGCTTTCTTT. Protein: CASSRDGVSVNTEAFF.

The gene calls are TRBV21-1 and TRBJ2-6; the D call in the table, TRBD1, was not verified against the DNA. TRBV21-1 is designated a pseudogene. This CDR3 spans 15 amino acids. The CDR3 sequence: CASSKGHSGANVLTF. DNA for the CDR3: TGTGCCAGCAGCAAAGGACACTCTGGGGCCAACGTCCTGACTTTC.

The genes are TRBV18 and TRBJ1-1, with D possibly being TRBD1 (5 bases). Germline lookup yields CDR1 KGHSH and CDR2 LQKENI. There are 14 residues in the CDR3. Trimming took 9 bases from V and 1 from J, leaving 15 bases between them. CDR3 sequence reads: CASSKDRKNTEAFF. The CDR3 DNA reads as TGTGCCAGTTCCAAAGACAGAAAGAACACTGAAGCTTTCTTT. The variable domain in full, with the rest retrieved from reference TRBV18 and TRBJ1-1, is NAGVMQNPRHLVRRRGQEARLRCSPMKGHSHVYWYRQLPEEGLKFMVYLQKENIIDESGMPKERFSAEFPKEGPSILRIQQVVRGDSAAYFCASSKDRKNTEAFFGQGTRLTVV.

This chain uses TRBV2 with TRBJ2-7; D not resolved. The CDR3 loop spans 12 amino acids. CDR1 and CDR2 (germline): SNHLY, FYNNEI. V lost 2 bases and J lost 3, with 5 bases in between. CDR3 in DNA: TGTGCCAGCAGTGAACAACTCTACGAGCAGTACTTC. Residues: CASSEQLYEQYF.

This chain uses TRBV3-1 (or the pseudogene TRBV3-2) with TRBJ2-7; 10 bases are shared with TRBD2. CDR1 is LGHDT and CDR2 is YNNKEL in the germline V gene (reference sequence). The CDR3 contains 15 residues. The trim removed 1 base at V and 0 bases at J, leaving 0 bases unmatched. CDR3 loop: CASSQASGSSYEQYF. The CDR3 nucleotides read TGTGCCAGCAGCCAAGCTAGCGGGAGCTCCTACGAGCAGTACTTC.

The gene calls are TRBV7-9 and TRBJ1-3; 9 positions agree with TRBD1. The CDR3 runs to 15 residues. CDR1 SEHNR and CDR2 FQNEAQ come from the germline V gene (reference sequence). The V gene end was trimmed by 5 bases and the J gene end by 5 bases; junction bases not matched to a gene: 7. CDR3 in amino acids: CASSLQGALRNTIYF. In nucleotides, the CDR3 is TGTGCCAGCAGCCTACAGGGGGCGCTTCGAAACACCATATATTTT.

The V gene is TRBV7-2, the J gene TRBJ1-3; tentatively, D is TRBD1 (5 bases). This CDR3 spans 14 amino acids. Between the trimmed V and J ends, which lost 0 bases and 3 bases, there was a span of 6 bases. The germline V gene has CDR1 SGHTA and CDR2 FQGNSA. This CDR3 reads CASSLARVGNTIYF. As DNA, the CDR3 is TGTGCCAGCAGCTTAGCCAGGGTTGGAAACACCATATATTTT.